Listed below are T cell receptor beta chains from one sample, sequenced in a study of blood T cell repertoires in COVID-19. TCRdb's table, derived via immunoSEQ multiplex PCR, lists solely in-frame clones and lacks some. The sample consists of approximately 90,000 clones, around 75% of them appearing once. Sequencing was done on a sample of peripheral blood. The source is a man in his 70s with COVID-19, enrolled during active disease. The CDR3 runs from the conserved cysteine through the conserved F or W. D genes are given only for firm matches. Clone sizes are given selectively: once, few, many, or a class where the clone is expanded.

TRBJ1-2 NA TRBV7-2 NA TGTGCCAGCAGCTTAGCGGAGAGGGTGGGCTACACCTTC CASSLAERVGYTF
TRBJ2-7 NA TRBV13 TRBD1 TGTGCCAGCAGCCAGGGGACAGTCGAGCAGTACTTC CASSQGTVEQYF
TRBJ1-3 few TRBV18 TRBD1 TGTGCCAGCTCACCAGCGAGACAGGGTTGGAGTGGAAACACCATATATTTT CASSPARQGWSGNTIYF
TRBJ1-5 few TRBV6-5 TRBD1 TGTGCCAGCAGACTCCGACAGGGGGCTTATCAGCCCCAGCATTTT CASRLRQGAYQPQHF
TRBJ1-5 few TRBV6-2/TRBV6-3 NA TGTGCCAGCAGTTACGAACAGGGTAGGCAGCCCCAGCATTTT CASSYEQGRQPQHF
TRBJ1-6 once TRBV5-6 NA TGTGCCAGCAGCTCCCCTCCGGGGAAACGGGCTGGGAGAACCCTCCACTTT CASSSPPGKRAGRTLHF
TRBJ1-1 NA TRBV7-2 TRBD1 TGTGCCAGCAGCTGGGACAGCTTGTTGAACACTGAAGCTTTCTTT CASSWDSLLNTEAFF
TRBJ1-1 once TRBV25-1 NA TGTGCCATCCCGCGGAGGGGTGACACTGAAGCTTTCTTT CAIPRRGDTEAFF
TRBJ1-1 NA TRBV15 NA TGTGCCACCAGCACGGGGGGGTTGAACACTGAAGCTTTCTTT CATSTGGLNTEAFF
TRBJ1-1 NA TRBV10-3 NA TGTGCCATCAGTGAGCAGGAAAACACTGAAGCTTTCTTT CAISEQENTEAFF
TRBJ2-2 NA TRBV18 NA TGTGCCAGCTCACCCGGAGGGGTCCTGCTGAACACCGGGGAGCTGTTTTTT CASSPGGVLLNTGELFF
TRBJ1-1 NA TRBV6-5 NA TGTGCCGGAACCGGACAGTCAGTGCCCGGTGAAGCTTTCTTT CAGTGQSVPGEAFF
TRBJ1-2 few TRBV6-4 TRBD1 TGTGCCAGCAGACGATCGGACAGGGGGAACTATGGCTACACCTTC CASRRSDRGNYGYTF
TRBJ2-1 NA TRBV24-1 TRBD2 TGTGCCACCAGTGATTTCAAGGCGGGAGAGGACGATGAGCAGTTCTTC CATSDFKAGEDDEQFF
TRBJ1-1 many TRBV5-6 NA TGTGCCAGCAGCGGATCAGGGGAGTGGCACACTGAAGCTTTCTTT CASSGSGEWHTEAFF
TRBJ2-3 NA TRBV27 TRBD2 TGTGCCAGCAGTTCCCGCAGGGGGACTAGCGGGGGGCCCACAGATACGCAGTATTTT CASSSRRGTSGGPTDTQYF
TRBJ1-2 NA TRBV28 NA TGTGCCAGCGGGGGGGGCATCAACTATGGCTACACCTTC CASGGGINYGYTF
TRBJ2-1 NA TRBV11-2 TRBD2 TGTGCCAGCAGCTTGTCTAAGACTAGCCATGAGCAGTTCTTC CASSLSKTSHEQFF
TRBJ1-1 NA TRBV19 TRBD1 TGTGCCAGTTCCTCCTTGACAGGGGGGACAATGGTGACTGAAGCTTTCTTT CASSSLTGGTMVTEAFF
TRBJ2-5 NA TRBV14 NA TGTGCCACCCAACAGGGCGTCCGTGGCGCCCAGTACTTC CATQQGVRGAQYF
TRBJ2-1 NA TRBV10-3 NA TGTGCCATCAGTTCGGGTGGCAATGAGCAGTTCTTC CAISSGGNEQFF
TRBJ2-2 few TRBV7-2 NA TGTGCCAGCAGCGCCGGGACATTTGACGGGGAGCTGTTTTTT CASSAGTFDGELFF
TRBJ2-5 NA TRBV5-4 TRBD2 TGTGCCAGCAGTCCTAGCGGGAGGCAGCAAGAGACCCAGTACTTC CASSPSGRQQETQYF
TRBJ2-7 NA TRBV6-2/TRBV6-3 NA TGTGCCAGCAGTTACTCGGAGGGGTGGGAGCAGTACTTC CASSYSEGWEQYF
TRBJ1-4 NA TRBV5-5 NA TGTGCCAGCAGCTTGGGGGCCACAGGGAACATTAATGAAAAACTGTTTTTT CASSLGATGNINEKLFF
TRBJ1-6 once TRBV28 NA TGTGCCAGCTACGAGGCAAGGACACCCCTCCACTTT CASYEARTPLHF
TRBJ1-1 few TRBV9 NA TGTGCCAGCAGCCCCCGTAGCCGCAACACTGAAGCTTTCTTT CASSPRSRNTEAFF
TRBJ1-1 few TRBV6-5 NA TGTGCCAGCAGGGCGGGGAACACTGAAGCTTTCTTT CASRAGNTEAFF
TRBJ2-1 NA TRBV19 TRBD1 TGTGCCAGTCAAAACCCTGGGACAGGGTGGGGAAATGAGCAGTTCTTC CASQNPGTGWGNEQFF
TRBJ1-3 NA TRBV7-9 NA TGTGCCAGCAGCCCATCGACAGAAAGCTCTGGAAACACCATATATTTT CASSPSTESSGNTIYF
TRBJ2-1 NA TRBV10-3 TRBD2 TGTGCCACCCAGACTAGCTTCGGACCTGAGCAGTTCTTC CATQTSFGPEQFF
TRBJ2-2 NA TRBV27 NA TGTGCCAGCAGATTGCTAGGGGGGGAAAGGACCGGGGAGCTGTTTTTT CASRLLGGERTGELFF
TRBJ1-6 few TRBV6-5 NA TGTGCCAGCAGTTACGTACAGGCCGTAGGTTCACCCCTCCACTTT CASSYVQAVGSPLHF
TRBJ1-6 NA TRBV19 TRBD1 TGTGCCAGTAGTCGGGACAGGCTTGGAGGTTCACCCCTCCACTTT CASSRDRLGGSPLHF
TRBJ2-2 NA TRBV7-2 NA TGTGCCAGCAGCTTAGTGGTGGGGGGTCCACTTACAACCGGGGAGCTGTTTTTT CASSLVVGGPLTTGELFF
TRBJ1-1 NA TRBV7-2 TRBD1 TGTGCCAGCAGCTTAGCGCAAGGGACAGGTTTGGCTTTCTTT CASSLAQGTGLAFF
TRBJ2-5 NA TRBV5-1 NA TGCGCCAGCAGCTCGCGCACAACTAGATCTGGAGAGACCCAGTACTTC CASSSRTTRSGETQYF
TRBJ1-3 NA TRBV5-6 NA TGTGCCAGCAGTTACAGGGCACGCGGAAACACCATATATTTT CASSYRARGNTIYF
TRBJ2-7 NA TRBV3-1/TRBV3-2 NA TGTGCCAGCAGCCAAGGGCGGGGCCTAGAGCAGTACTTC CASSQGRGLEQYF
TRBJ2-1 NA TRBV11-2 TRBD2 TGTGCCAGCAGCTTAAAACCGGGACTAGCGGGAGGGCCCTACAATGAGCAGTTCTTC CASSLKPGLAGGPYNEQFF
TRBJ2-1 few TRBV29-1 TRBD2 TGCAGCGTTGAAGGCATTAGCGGGGGGGGCCACTCCTACAATGAGCAGTTCTTC CSVEGISGGGHSYNEQFF
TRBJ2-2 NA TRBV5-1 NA TGCGCCAGCAGCTTGGGTCGGTACCCCGGGGAGCTGTTTTTT CASSLGRYPGELFF
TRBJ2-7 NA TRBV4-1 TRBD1 TGCGCCAGCAGCCAGACAGGGACAGGGGGCCACGAGCAGTACTTC CASSQTGTGGHEQYF
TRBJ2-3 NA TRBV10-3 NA TGTGCCATCAGTCCACTAGAAGTAGACACAGATACGCAGTATTTT CAISPLEVDTDTQYF